This is a list of T cell receptor beta chains from one sample in a study of T cells in narcolepsy. Sequencing was performed with immunoSEQ multiplex PCR; in TCRdb, only in-frame clones are kept and a portion is missing. The table lists 30,000 to 40,000 clones, over 65% of them singletons. The sample taken for sequencing was memory (CD45RA-) CD4+ T cells from blood. These receptors all come from a human donor in good health. Both conserved end residues are trimmed from each CDR3. Rows may omit the clone size; those that give it use once, few, many or a size class.

size	V	J	CDR3
-	TRBV29-1	TRBJ1-5	SVSERGTPWPQH
-	TRBV2	TRBJ1-1	ASTLRRTNMNTEAF
-	TRBV19	TRBJ1-5	ASLRDSNQPQH
-	TRBV6-1	TRBJ2-5	ASSVTGYGETQY
-	TRBV5-8	TRBJ2-2	ASSLGTANTGELF
-	TRBV7-6	TRBJ1-3	ASSLTAISGNTIY
-	TRBV19	TRBJ2-2	ASSTEYTGELF
-	TRBV19	TRBJ1-5	ASSIWGRTRNQPQH
-	TRBV6-6	TRBJ2-7	ASNRRGTYSYEQY
-	TRBV6-1	TRBJ1-6	ASSEWDLWGDSPLH
-	TRBV7-2	TRBJ2-5	ASSRNPAGETQY
-	TRBV18	TRBJ1-6	ASSPGQGGMNSPLH
-	TRBV6-4	TRBJ2-3	ASSRDSSVAQY
-	TRBV13	TRBJ1-6	ASSLGNSPLH
-	TRBV9	TRBJ1-2	ASSERKGGYT
-	TRBV15	TRBJ1-1	ATSREGQGNTEAF
-	TRBV7-9	TRBJ1-4	ASSLLRGQGSEKLF
-	TRBV9	TRBJ2-7	ASSVESGKDYEQY
few	TRBV14	TRBJ2-5	ASSQVLGGTFQETQY
-	TRBV10-1	TRBJ1-1	ASRRLNTEAF
few	TRBV15	TRBJ2-2	ATSRGGDRSTGELF
-	TRBV14	TRBJ2-7	ASSHRQGPSYEQY
-	TRBV18	TRBJ2-2	ASSRSGTANTGELF
-	TRBV5-3	TRBJ1-2	ASSLDVRALGYT
-	TRBV5-1	TRBJ2-1	ASGQEGTSLYNEQF
-	TRBV6-1	TRBJ2-3	ASRELAGESTQY
-	TRBV11-2	TRBJ1-2	ASSQGDWGYT
-	TRBV7-2	TRBJ1-1	ASSFPRAGTGRNTEAF
-	TRBV6-1	TRBJ2-7	ASSPGERRFYEQY
-	TRBV7-2	TRBJ2-7	ASSAIVSSYEQY
-	TRBV11-3	TRBJ2-1	ASSPRSGGGNNEQF
-	TRBV7-9	TRBJ2-7	ASSDTNSYEQY
once	TRBV7-9	TRBJ2-5	ASSSGLAGIETQY
-	TRBV6-5	TRBJ2-1	ASSYGGLAGGHEQF
-	TRBV5-4	TRBJ1-4	ASSHAGSTNEKLF
-	TRBV11-2	TRBJ2-1	ASSRLRTRGWGEQF
-	TRBV6-5	TRBJ1-2	ATKGRGIAGYT
-	TRBV18	TRBJ2-1	ASSPMYRGPSSYNEQF
-	TRBV27	TRBJ1-2	ASRIRTGVNYGYT
-	TRBV5-1	TRBJ1-3	ASSPGEGWNTIY
-	TRBV29-1	TRBJ2-2	SVDPGGANTGELF
-	TRBV2	TRBJ1-2	ASSEARWQGRHYGYT
few	TRBV19	TRBJ1-2	ATVKDKAYGYT
-	TRBV10-1	TRBJ2-1	ASSEVRRGGEQF
few	TRBV6-1	TRBJ1-4	ASSELGGRGNEKLF
-	TRBV29-1	TRBJ1-1	SVVAQGTFGTEAF
-	TRBV5-4	TRBJ2-7	ASSGDPTSYEQY
-	TRBV5-6	TRBJ2-3	ASSLAQGQRGDTQY
-	TRBV7-9	TRBJ1-2	ASSAEAVYGYT
-	TRBV9	TRBJ2-1	ASSPTSETYNEQF
-	TRBV5-4	TRBJ2-7	ASRGDATYEQY
few	TRBV2	TRBJ1-6	ASSETGDSPLH
-	TRBV12-5	TRBJ1-6	ASRGKAYNSPLH
-	TRBV5-1	TRBJ2-3	ASSLNGGAGDTQY
-	TRBV7-9	TRBJ2-5	ASSSPGTSQKETQY
-	TRBV13	TRBJ1-1	ASSSTPLTGLRDTEAF
-	TRBV27	TRBJ2-5	ASSSDSSSGSAKTQY
-	TRBV10-2	TRBJ2-7	ASSEAKGTRGREQY